These 4 T cell receptor beta chains were sequenced from one sample in a study of blood T cells in healthy people across ages. Through a sample-barcoded 5' primer and a J-beta primer mix, a second PCR was run for roughly 6 to 11 cycles. MiXCR, applied by TCRdb to the 5' RACE reads, yields one record per CDR3 protein. The sample shows 1.8 million or so distinct CDR3 sequences, about two fifths of them seen only once. The sample was blood. The origin of the receptors is a human donor in good health.

This rearrangement joins TRBV2 to TRBJ1-2; D is possibly TRBD1 (6 bases). Trimming removed 8 bases at V and 2 bases at J, with 9 bases between. This CDR3 contains 12 residues. Germline CDR1 SNHLY, CDR2 FYNNEI. The CDR3 DNA sequence: TGTGCCAGCGGGGGGCACAACTATGGCTACACCTTC. Translated: CASGGHNYGYTF.

This clonotype came up many times. The gene calls are TRBV5-1 and TRBJ2-7; D remains unclear. CDR3 length: 12 residues. V was pared by 5 bases and J by 3 bases, with 9 bases between. The germline CDR1 and CDR2 sequences are SGHRS and YFSETQ. CDR3 DNA: TGCGCCAGCAGTTTGTCGGACTACGAGCAGTACTTC. It yields the protein CASSLSDYEQYF.

The chain carries TRBV4-1 and TRBJ1-4; D call uncertain. Germline V gene sequence: CDR1 MGHRA, CDR2 YSYEKL. V dropped 0 bases and J dropped 12 bases, with 23 bases sitting between them. The CDR3 has 17 amino acids. The CDR3 loop reads CASSQDMAGSETVELFF. The CDR3 DNA reads TGCGCCAGCAGCCAAGACATGGCCGGCTCGGAAACAGTAGAACTGTTTTTT.

This clonotype was seen at least ten times. The chain is built from TRBV12-3 or TRBV12-4 and TRBJ1-2; D remains unclear. Trimming shortened V by 4 bases and J by 2 bases, and 8 bases separated the two germline ends. The CDR3 totals 13 residues. The CDR3 protein is CASSSDGNYGYTF. The CDR3 bases are TGTGCCAGCAGTTCGGACGGGAACTATGGCTACACCTTC.